Listed below are T cell receptor beta chains from one sample, sequenced in a study of cytomegalovirus exposure and HLA in healthy donors. Data came from immunoSEQ multiplex PCR; TCRdb stores just in-frame clones and leaves some out. The sample has 110,000 or so clones, 77% seen once. Sample: PBMCs. The receptors were gathered from a man in his late teens or twenties in good health and CMV-seropositive. The CDR3 runs from the conserved cysteine through the conserved F or W. Each record gives: J gene, D gene, clone size, V gene, CDR3 DNA, CDR3 protein. The D gene is left open where the match is weak. A row's size may be missing; if present it is once, few, many or a size class.

J gene: TRBJ1-1
D gene: .
clone size: .
V gene: TRBV9
CDR3 DNA: TGTGCCAGCAGCGTAGACGCGGGGACCCTTCCACCTGAAGCTTTCTTT
CDR3 protein: CASSVDAGTLPPEAFF

J gene: TRBJ2-4
D gene: .
clone size: once
V gene: TRBV14
CDR3 DNA: TGTGCCAGCAGCCAAGTACATAACATAGCCAAAAACATTCAGTACTTC
CDR3 protein: CASSQVHNIAKNIQYF

J gene: TRBJ2-7
D gene: TRBD1
clone size: .
V gene: TRBV5-4
CDR3 DNA: TGTGCCAGCAGCTCCCGGGACAGGGACTACGAGCAGTACTTC
CDR3 protein: CASSSRDRDYEQYF

J gene: TRBJ2-7
D gene: .
clone size: .
V gene: TRBV6-1
CDR3 DNA: TGTGCCAGCAGTGACGGCACGGGGGAGCAGTACTTC
CDR3 protein: CASSDGTGEQYF

J gene: TRBJ1-1
D gene: .
clone size: .
V gene: TRBV4-1
CDR3 DNA: TGCGCCAGCAGCCAATCCGCCGTCAGGGGCCCCGCTGAAGCTTTCTTT
CDR3 protein: CASSQSAVRGPAEAFF

J gene: TRBJ2-2
D gene: .
clone size: .
V gene: TRBV6-1
CDR3 DNA: TGTGCCAGCAGCGTCCAGGGTATCGGGGAGCTGTTTTTT
CDR3 protein: CASSVQGIGELFF

J gene: TRBJ2-1
D gene: .
clone size: .
V gene: TRBV13
CDR3 DNA: TGTGCCAGCAGCTACCGCAGGGGCAATGAGCAGTTCTTC
CDR3 protein: CASSYRRGNEQFF

J gene: TRBJ2-3
D gene: TRBD1
clone size: .
V gene: TRBV5-1
CDR3 DNA: TGCGCCAGCAGCTTGGAGGGGACAGCCTCCACAGATACGCAGTATTTT
CDR3 protein: CASSLEGTASTDTQYF

J gene: TRBJ2-5
D gene: .
clone size: .
V gene: TRBV5-4
CDR3 DNA: TGTGCCAGCAGCCGGGTTTTGGGCCAAGAGACCCAGTACTTC
CDR3 protein: CASSRVLGQETQYF

J gene: TRBJ2-7
D gene: .
clone size: .
V gene: TRBV11-2
CDR3 DNA: TGTGCCAGCAGCTTAATTTCGGGTTACGAGCAGTACTTC
CDR3 protein: CASSLISGYEQYF

J gene: TRBJ1-2
D gene: .
clone size: once
V gene: TRBV4-1
CDR3 DNA: TGCGCCAGCAGCCAAGAGTTAGCCCCCGGGTATGAAGGCTACACCTTC
CDR3 protein: CASSQELAPGYEGYTF

J gene: TRBJ1-5
D gene: .
clone size: .
V gene: TRBV11-2
CDR3 DNA: TGTGCCAGCAGCTTAGCTCTGAATCAGCCCCAGCATTTT
CDR3 protein: CASSLALNQPQHF

J gene: TRBJ2-1
D gene: TRBD2
clone size: .
V gene: TRBV15
CDR3 DNA: TGTGCCACCAGCACTCCGGGACTAGCGGGAGTCTATGAGCAGTTCTTC
CDR3 protein: CATSTPGLAGVYEQFF

J gene: TRBJ1-3
D gene: .
clone size: .
V gene: TRBV5-1
CDR3 DNA: TGCGCCAGCAGCTTCAGCGCACCATTCTCTGGAAACACCATATATTTT
CDR3 protein: CASSFSAPFSGNTIYF

J gene: TRBJ1-1
D gene: TRBD1
clone size: .
V gene: TRBV5-6
CDR3 DNA: TGTGCCAGCAGCCCGTTGAAGTCGGACAGGCGGAGGACTGAAGCTTTCTTT
CDR3 protein: CASSPLKSDRRRTEAFF

J gene: TRBJ1-2
D gene: .
clone size: .
V gene: TRBV21-1
CDR3 DNA: TGTGCCAGCAGCAACCCCTGGCGGCTCTTC
CDR3 protein: CASSNPWRLF

J gene: TRBJ2-1
D gene: TRBD2
clone size: .
V gene: TRBV7-9
CDR3 DNA: TGTGCCAGCAGCCCCACTAGCGGGAGGGCCTGGGAGCAGTTCTTC
CDR3 protein: CASSPTSGRAWEQFF

J gene: TRBJ2-2
D gene: .
clone size: .
V gene: TRBV2
CDR3 DNA: TGTGCCAGCACGGTAGGAGGGGTCACCGGGGAGCTGTTTTTT
CDR3 protein: CASTVGGVTGELFF

J gene: TRBJ2-1
D gene: .
clone size: once
V gene: TRBV19
CDR3 DNA: TGTGCCAGTAGTGTAGCGGCCCTAGGGGGTTACAATGAGCAGTTCTTC
CDR3 protein: CASSVAALGGYNEQFF

J gene: TRBJ2-7
D gene: TRBD1
clone size: once
V gene: TRBV28
CDR3 DNA: TGTGCCAGCAGTAGACCGGGACAGGGAGTCTACGAGCAGTACTTC
CDR3 protein: CASSRPGQGVYEQYF

J gene: TRBJ1-1
D gene: .
clone size: .
V gene: TRBV27
CDR3 DNA: TGTGCCAGCAGTTTATCGAGGGGAGGTGAAGCTTTCTTT
CDR3 protein: CASSLSRGGEAFF

J gene: TRBJ1-4
D gene: .
clone size: .
V gene: TRBV6-5
CDR3 DNA: TGTGCCAGCAGTTACTCTTCAGGGGCGTTTGAAAAACTGTTTTTT
CDR3 protein: CASSYSSGAFEKLFF

J gene: TRBJ1-5
D gene: .
clone size: few
V gene: TRBV6-6
CDR3 DNA: TGTGCCAGCAGTTACCGACAGGAAGACGACCAGCATTTT
CDR3 protein: CASSYRQEDDQHF

J gene: TRBJ2-5
D gene: .
clone size: once
V gene: TRBV15
CDR3 DNA: TGTGCCACCAGCAGAGATTCAGGGGAAGAGACCCAGTACTTC
CDR3 protein: CATSRDSGEETQYF

J gene: TRBJ1-1
D gene: TRBD1
clone size: .
V gene: TRBV10-3
CDR3 DNA: TGTGCCATCAGTGAGTCGGACAGGGGGATCACTGAAGCTTTCTTT
CDR3 protein: CAISESDRGITEAFF

J gene: TRBJ1-5
D gene: .
clone size: .
V gene: TRBV27
CDR3 DNA: TGTGCCAGCAGTTTAAGGGGGGGTCAGCCCCAGCATTTT
CDR3 protein: CASSLRGGQPQHF

J gene: TRBJ1-1
D gene: .
clone size: once
V gene: TRBV18
CDR3 DNA: TGTGCCAGCTCACCGACCCAGGGTAGTGGCACTGAAGCTTTCTTT
CDR3 protein: CASSPTQGSGTEAFF

J gene: TRBJ2-7
D gene: TRBD2
clone size: .
V gene: TRBV27
CDR3 DNA: TGTGCCAGCAGTTCGGGACTAGCGGGGACCTACGAGCAGTACTTC
CDR3 protein: CASSSGLAGTYEQYF

J gene: TRBJ1-2
D gene: TRBD1
clone size: .
V gene: TRBV11-3
CDR3 DNA: TGTGCCAGCAGCGGGACAGCGGGCTATGGCTACACCTTC
CDR3 protein: CASSGTAGYGYTF

J gene: TRBJ1-1
D gene: .
clone size: few
V gene: TRBV7-3
CDR3 DNA: TGTGCCAGCAGCCCCAAGGGGGGGAGGTGGGGGAACACTGAAGCTTTCTTT
CDR3 protein: CASSPKGGRWGNTEAFF

J gene: TRBJ2-7
D gene: .
clone size: few
V gene: TRBV7-9
CDR3 DNA: TGTGCCAGCAGCCAGGGCTCCTACGAGCAGTACTTC
CDR3 protein: CASSQGSYEQYF

J gene: TRBJ1-5
D gene: .
clone size: .
V gene: TRBV27
CDR3 DNA: TGTGCCAGCAGTCCGGGACAAACGGACAATCAGCCCCAGCATTTT
CDR3 protein: CASSPGQTDNQPQHF

J gene: TRBJ1-1
D gene: TRBD1
clone size: .
V gene: TRBV6-6
CDR3 DNA: TGTGCCAGCAGCCCCGACAGGGGGCGAGGTGAAGCTTTCTTT
CDR3 protein: CASSPDRGRGEAFF

J gene: TRBJ2-7
D gene: TRBD1
clone size: .
V gene: TRBV19
CDR3 DNA: TGTGCCAGTAGTATTGGGACAGTCTCCTACGAGCAGTACTTC
CDR3 protein: CASSIGTVSYEQYF

J gene: TRBJ1-4
D gene: .
clone size: .
V gene: TRBV19
CDR3 DNA: TGTGCCAGTAGTTCGGGGGAGGATGAAAAACTGTTTTTT
CDR3 protein: CASSSGEDEKLFF

J gene: TRBJ2-7
D gene: .
clone size: few
V gene: TRBV14
CDR3 DNA: TGTGCCAGCAGAAATACAGGGATCTCCTACGAGCAGTACTTC
CDR3 protein: CASRNTGISYEQYF

J gene: TRBJ2-7
D gene: TRBD1
clone size: few
V gene: TRBV29-1
CDR3 DNA: TGCAGCGTTGATTCGGGACAGGCCTCCTACGAGCAGTACTTC
CDR3 protein: CSVDSGQASYEQYF

J gene: TRBJ1-2
D gene: TRBD1
clone size: .
V gene: TRBV9
CDR3 DNA: TGTGCCAGCAGCGTAGGAGGGGGCGATGGCTACACCTTC
CDR3 protein: CASSVGGGDGYTF

J gene: TRBJ1-1
D gene: .
clone size: .
V gene: TRBV10-3
CDR3 DNA: TGTGCCATCAGTGTCAGGGATAACACTGAAGCTTTCTTT
CDR3 protein: CAISVRDNTEAFF

J gene: TRBJ1-2
D gene: .
clone size: .
V gene: TRBV5-1
CDR3 DNA: TGCGCCAGCAGCTTTGCGGGGAAGGACTATGGCTACACCTTC
CDR3 protein: CASSFAGKDYGYTF

J gene: TRBJ2-2
D gene: TRBD2
clone size: once
V gene: TRBV11-2
CDR3 DNA: TGTGCCAGCAGTCCTGTGACTAGCGGGGGAACCGGGGAGCTGTTTTTT
CDR3 protein: CASSPVTSGGTGELFF

J gene: TRBJ2-1
D gene: .
clone size: .
V gene: TRBV11-3
CDR3 DNA: TGTGCCAGCAGCTTAGATCCCGAGAGCTCCTACAATGAGCAGTTCTTC
CDR3 protein: CASSLDPESSYNEQFF

J gene: TRBJ2-7
D gene: TRBD2
clone size: .
V gene: TRBV5-4
CDR3 DNA: TGTGCCAGCAGCGACCGACTAGCGGGAGCTCTCTACGAGCAGTACTTC
CDR3 protein: CASSDRLAGALYEQYF

J gene: TRBJ2-7
D gene: .
clone size: .
V gene: TRBV6-5
CDR3 DNA: TGTGCCAGCAGTTACCCTAGCAGCGAGCAGTACTTC
CDR3 protein: CASSYPSSEQYF

J gene: TRBJ2-1
D gene: .
clone size: .
V gene: TRBV7-7
CDR3 DNA: TGTGCTAGCAGCTCCCTGGGAGAACGCGCAGAGCAGTTCTTC
CDR3 protein: CASSSLGERAEQFF

J gene: TRBJ2-7
D gene: TRBD1
clone size: .
V gene: TRBV6-5
CDR3 DNA: TGTGCCAGCAGTTCCCCCGGGACAGAGTCCTACGAGCAGTACTTC
CDR3 protein: CASSSPGTESYEQYF

J gene: TRBJ1-1
D gene: TRBD1
clone size: .
V gene: TRBV6-1
CDR3 DNA: TGTGCCAGCCTAGCCTGGGACAGGGGGAACACTGAAGCTTTCTTT
CDR3 protein: CASLAWDRGNTEAFF

J gene: TRBJ2-5
D gene: TRBD2
clone size: .
V gene: TRBV10-1
CDR3 DNA: TGCGCCAGCAGTGAAGGACTAGCGGGGGCTCAAGAGACCCAGTACTTC
CDR3 protein: CASSEGLAGAQETQYF

J gene: TRBJ1-1
D gene: .
clone size: .
V gene: TRBV7-9
CDR3 DNA: TGTGCCAGCAGCCCGACAGAGAACACTGAAGCTTTCTTT
CDR3 protein: CASSPTENTEAFF

J gene: TRBJ2-6
D gene: .
clone size: .
V gene: TRBV30
CDR3 DNA: TGTGCCTGGAGTGAGTTCGGGAGCTCTGGGGCCAACGGCCTGACTTTC
CDR3 protein: CAWSEFGSSGANGLTF

J gene: TRBJ1-4
D gene: TRBD1
clone size: .
V gene: TRBV6-5
CDR3 DNA: TGTGCCAGCAGTACCACAGGGGCGCTTGGTGAAAAACTGTTTTTT
CDR3 protein: CASSTTGALGEKLFF

J gene: TRBJ1-1
D gene: TRBD1
clone size: .
V gene: TRBV7-6
CDR3 DNA: TGTGCCAGCGGTACAGGGGGGACTGAAGCTTTCTTT
CDR3 protein: CASGTGGTEAFF

J gene: TRBJ2-7
D gene: TRBD1
clone size: .
V gene: TRBV11-2
CDR3 DNA: TGTGCCGGCATTGGGACAGGTTACTCCTACGAGCAGTACTTC
CDR3 protein: CAGIGTGYSYEQYF

J gene: TRBJ1-2
D gene: .
clone size: once
V gene: TRBV5-6
CDR3 DNA: TGTGCCAGCAGAGAAGGACAGTCTCCTCGAAGTAGGTACACCTTC
CDR3 protein: CASREGQSPRSRYTF